This passage covers 24 T cell receptor beta chains from one sample sequenced in a study of response to subunit inactivated influenza vaccine. MiXCR, run by TCRdb on the RT-PCR reads, gives a single entry per CDR3 protein. The data contain 300,000 to 350,000 distinct CDR3 sequences, about a fifth of them singletons. Sequenced here: PBMCs from blood, sampled 21 months after vaccination. Receptors were obtained from a man aged 50 to 69 who received an inactivated influenza vaccine.

The V call is TRBV20-1, the J call TRBJ1-1; possible D gene TRBD1, 5 bases. This CDR3 spans 12 amino acids. From germline, CDR1 is DFQATT and CDR2 SNEGSKA (reference sequence). The germline V and J ends were trimmed by 7 bases and 0 bases, with 9 bases remaining between them. The CDR3 sequence: CSDGGVNTEAFF. CDR3 nucleotide sequence: TGCAGTGACGGAGGGGTGAACACTGAAGCTTTCTTT.

This clonotype was counted between two and nine times. This chain links TRBV5-6 with TRBJ2-5, with D maybe TRBD2 (6 bases). Germline V gene lookup returns CDR1 SGHDT and CDR2 YYEEEE. With 4 bases removed from V and 2 bases from J, the gap between germline ends came to 24 bases. This CDR3 has 18 amino acids. The CDR3 region has the DNA TGTGCCAGCAGCGACGAGACTAGAGGGCTTGGGGTACAAGAGACCCAGTACTTC. Translating gives CASSDETRGLGVQETQYF.

This clonotype showed up just a few times. V is TRBV29-1 and J is TRBJ1-1; tentatively, D is TRBD1 (6 bases). The CDR3 sequence is 13 residues long. V gave up 7 bases and J gave up 4 bases, with 16 bases separating them. Per germline, CDR1 SQVTM and CDR2 ANQGSEA. CDR3 sequence reads: CSGQQGRGTEAFF. The CDR3 coding sequence is TGCAGCGGCCAACAGGGCCGGGGCACTGAAGCTTTCTTT.

V usage is TRBV6-5 and J usage is TRBJ2-7; D ambiguous. Germline values: CDR1 MNHEY, CDR2 SVGAGI. This CDR3 is built from 11 residues. V lost 6 bases and J lost 5, with 8 bases in between. CDR3 DNA sequence: TGTGCCAGCAGGAACGGACACGAGCAGTACTTC. Translated: CASRNGHEQYF.

The sample holds a few counts of this clonotype. The chain carries TRBV2 and TRBJ2-7; D gene uncertain. Trimming removed 4 bases from V and 1 base from J, with 14 bases in between. This CDR3 is built from 15 residues. Germline V gene sequence: CDR1 SNHLY, CDR2 FYNNEI. The CDR3 reads CASSVSREISYEQYF. The CDR3 DNA is TGTGCCAGCAGTGTTAGTAGGGAAATTTCCTACGAGCAGTACTTC.

This rearrangement joins TRBV20-1 to TRBJ2-1; 11 nucleotides align to TRBD1. V lost 5 bases and J lost 1; bases outside the gene matches: 1. Germline CDR1 is DFQATT and CDR2 is SNEGSKA (reference sequence). The CDR3 spans 14 residues. The DNA of the CDR3 is TGCAGTGCTCGGGACAGGGGGTCCTACAATGAGCAGTTCTTC. Translation: CSARDRGSYNEQFF.

The chain uses TRBV29-1 and TRBJ2-7, with a weak D call TRBD1 (5 bases). Germline CDR1 is SQVTM and CDR2 is ANQGSEA. V lost 4 bases and J lost 5, with 18 bases in between. CDR3 length: 14 amino acids. CDR3 sequence (DNA): TGCAGCGTTGTCGAAGGGCAGGGCGGAGACGAGCAGTACTTC. It translates to CSVVEGQGGDEQYF.

This clonotype was counted ten times or more. The rearrangement joins TRBV24-1 to TRBJ1-5; D is unclear. Germline lookup yields CDR1 KGHDR and CDR2 SFDVKD. This CDR3 comprises 14 residues. V was pared by 4 bases and J by 0 bases, with 6 bases between. CDR3 protein: CATSDSDSNQPQHF. The CDR3 DNA reads as TGTGCCACCAGTGACTCAGATAGCAATCAGCCCCAGCATTTT.

A word on this clonotype: This may arise from a read error, as a much more abundant clone is one base away. Without the conserved terminal phenylalanine or tryptophan, this CDR3 likely stems from a read error. V gene TRBV25-1 combines with J gene TRBJ1-1; 9 bases match TRBD1. V lost 8 bases, J lost 6 bases, and 4 bases stayed unmatched. The germline V gene encodes CDR1 MGHDK and CDR2 SYGVNS. The CDR3 sequence is 12 residues long. The CDR3 sequence is CASGQGRAEAFL. The CDR3 DNA follows: TGTGCCAGCGGACAGGGGAGGGCTGAAGCTTTCCTT.

This clonotype was counted at least ten times. The J gene is TRBJ1-4, the V gene TRBV7-2; D is undetermined. In germline, CDR1 is SGHTA, CDR2 FQGNSA. The CDR3 runs to 17 residues. Trimming pared 6 bases from V and 4 bases from J, leaving 21 bases between. The CDR3: CASREDKYGPYNEKLFF. In nucleotides, the CDR3 is TGTGCCAGCAGAGAAGATAAGTACGGTCCCTATAATGAAAAACTGTTTTTT.

This chain connects TRBV6-2 or TRBV6-3 to TRBJ1-5; D is unresolved. V was clipped by 5 bases and J by 5 bases, with 13 bases between them. CDR3 length: 14 amino acids. Germline loops: CDR1 MNHEY, CDR2 SVGEGT. This chain's CDR3 is CASSRLGSDQPQHF. CDR3 nucleotides: TGTGCCAGCAGTCGCTTGGGTTCCGATCAGCCCCAGCATTTT.

The table lists this clonotype with a few counts. The V gene is TRBV12-3 or TRBV12-4, the J gene TRBJ1-1; no clear D gene. CDR3 length: 15 residues. V was clipped by 1 base and J by 1 base, with 10 bases between them. The CDR3: CASSLVSSWNTEAFF. The CDR3 region has the DNA TGTGCCAGCAGTTTAGTATCCTCTTGGAACACTGAAGCTTTCTTT.

This clonotype was recorded many times. The CDR3 here is CASSLGTGVGQPQHF. The CDR3 bases are TGTGCCAGCAGTTTGGGGACAGGGGTTGGTCAGCCCCAGCATTTT. The V call is TRBV12-3 or TRBV12-4, the J call TRBJ1-5; 10 positions agree with TRBD1. This CDR3 is 15 amino acids long. Trimming took 3 bases from V and 6 from J; bases not matched to a gene: 5.

This chain's CDR3 is CAISEGRRVGEQYF. The CDR3 DNA sequence: TGTGCCATCAGTGAGGGTCGACGCGTTGGCGAGCAGTACTTC. The chain links TRBV10-3 to TRBJ2-7; D unresolved. The CDR3 extends over 14 amino acids. Trimming took off 2 bases at V and 6 bases at J, with 14 bases between the two ends. CDR1 ENHRY and CDR2 SYGVKD come from the germline V gene.

Many counts were recorded for this clonotype. The chain uses TRBV2 and TRBJ1-4, with a possible D match to TRBD1 (5 bases). Trimming shortened V by 4 bases and J by 5 bases, and 14 bases separated the two germline ends. Germline V CDR1 and CDR2: SNHLY, FYNNEI. This CDR3 region has 15 residues. CDR3: CASSGGDSLNEKLFF. The CDR3 DNA reads TGTGCCAGCAGTGGAGGAGACAGCCTAAATGAAAAACTGTTTTTT.

The rearrangement links TRBV4-1 to TRBJ2-7, with TRBD1 identical over 7 bases. CDR3 size: 17 residues. V dropped 0 bases and J dropped 0; count of bases not matched to a gene: 8. The V gene's germline CDR1 is MGHRA and CDR2 YSYEKL. The CDR3 reads CASSQEREGGASYEQYF. The CDR3 DNA follows: TGCGCCAGCAGCCAAGAGAGGGAAGGGGGCGCCTCCTACGAGCAGTACTTC.

The chain is built from TRBV28 and TRBJ1-6; maybe TRBD1 (6 bases). CDR1 is MDHEN, CDR2 SYDVKM, per germline. With 5 bases removed from V and 10 bases from J, the gap between germline ends came to 15 bases. The CDR3 spans 14 residues. The CDR3 spells CASSRTGSRSPLHF. Here the CDR3 DNA reads TGTGCCAGCAGTCGTACAGGGTCCCGCTCACCCCTCCACTTT.

The chain links TRBV5-1 to TRBJ2-3, with 10 nucleotides matching TRBD2. The junction had 4 bases not matched to a gene; V was cut back by 0 bases and J by 3 bases. This CDR3 has 16 residues. The germline gives CDR1 SGHRS, CDR2 YFSETQ. The CDR3 loop is CASSLGELAGTDTQYF. In DNA, the CDR3 is TGCGCCAGCAGCTTGGGAGAACTAGCGGGAACAGATACGCAGTATTTT.

This clonotype was observed at least ten times. The chain carries TRBV6-2 or TRBV6-3 and TRBJ2-5, with no clear D. Trimming stripped 6 bases from V and 1 base from J, with 15 bases between. The CDR3 spans 15 residues. Germline V gene data show CDR1 as MNHEY and CDR2 as SVGEGT. CDR3 in amino acids: CASRRRIRPQETQYF. In nucleotides, the CDR3 is TGTGCCAGCAGAAGAAGGATACGGCCCCAAGAGACCCAGTACTTC.

The chain combines TRBV29-1 with TRBJ1-2; D is uncertain. This CDR3 spans 12 amino acids. Per germline, CDR1 SQVTM and CDR2 ANQGSEA. The ends were cut back, 4 bases at V and 3 bases at J, with 9 bases in the middle. Here the CDR3 DNA reads TGCAGCGTTGTGGGCAGATACTATGGCTACACCTTC. This codes for CSVVGRYYGYTF.

The V call is TRBV7-2, the J call TRBJ2-7; D not resolved. Trimming pared 2 bases from V and 3 bases from J, leaving 8 bases between. The length of the CDR3 is 13 residues. CDR1 and CDR2 from the germline V gene are SGHTA and FQGNSA. In DNA, the CDR3 is TGTGCCAGCAGCTTACCGACCCTCTACGAGCAGTACTTC. This encodes CASSLPTLYEQYF. The full variable domain, in which reference TRBV7-2 and TRBJ2-7 provide the parts outside the CDR3, is GAGVSQSPSNKVTEKGKDVELRCDPISGHTALYWYRQSLGQGLEFLIYFQGNSAPDKSGLPSDRFSAERTGGSVSTLTIQRTQQEDSAVYLCASSLPTLYEQYFGPGTRLTVT.

This clonotype was found a few times. This rearrangement joins TRBV4-2 to TRBJ2-5, with TRBD2 identical over 8 bases. CDR3 length equals 15 residues. CDR1 and CDR2 (germline): LGHNA, YNFKEQ. Losses at the gene ends were 4 bases for V and 1 base for J; bases not matched to a gene: 5. For the CDR3, the DNA is TGTGCCAGCAGCCCTATGGCGGGAGGCCAAGAGACCCAGTACTTC. Protein product: CASSPMAGGQETQYF.

The chain combines TRBV4-3 with TRBJ2-3; a weak D match, TRBD1 (5 bases). The CDR3 totals 16 residues. CDR1 is LGHNA, CDR2 YSLEER, per germline. V was cut by 1 base and J by 5 bases, with 16 bases left in between. The CDR3 reads CASSQGGAVRGDTQYF. CDR3 coding DNA: TGCGCCAGCAGCCAAGGGGGCGCGGTAAGGGGAGATACGCAGTATTTT.

This clonotype was seen at least ten times. V gene TRBV5-1 combines with J gene TRBJ1-1; 10 bases match TRBD1. From germline, CDR1 is SGHRS and CDR2 YFSETQ. After removal of 0 bases from V and 4 bases from J, the junction contained 3 bases not matched to a gene. This CDR3 has 15 amino acids. This CDR3 is CASSLEGTGATEAFF. The CDR3 DNA reads TGCGCCAGCAGCTTGGAGGGGACAGGGGCCACTGAAGCTTTCTTT. Full variable domain (remainder filled in from reference TRBV5-1 and TRBJ1-1): KAGVTQTPRYLIKTRGQQVTLSCSPISGHRSVSWYQQTPGQGLQFLFEYFSETQRNKGNFPGRFSGRQFSNSRSEMNVSTLELGDSALYLCASSLEGTGATEAFFGQGTRLTVV.